The sequence of this T cell receptor (beta chain) was determined in a study of spatial heterogeneity in lung cancer. Across the whole study: Sequences of the beta chain were consistently detected in greater numbers than alpha-chain sequences.

With regard to this clonotype: No antigen is known for it. This beta chain is off target for a library built for alpha chains, so its abundance means little.

Study findings and constraints: Higher tumor mutation counts went along with higher counts of expanded intratumoral alpha and beta TCRs.

In the library, each TCR cDNA molecule bore its own unique molecular identifier. TCRdb itself ran the 5' RACE reads through MiXCR, one entry per CDR3 protein. The sample contains 6,000 to 8,500 distinct CDR3 sequences, about an eighth of which appear only once. The V and J ends lost 9 bases and 7 bases respectively, with 20 bases between them. The germline gives CDR1 SNHLY, CDR2 FYNNEI. The CDR3 loop spans 14 amino acids. Specified time point: sample taken at primary tumor resection. Without sorting, whole RNA was sequenced from tumor, nontumor lung or frozen PBMC. The V and J genes are TRBV2 and TRBJ2-3; D is ambiguous. The source of this sequence is a male donor with early-stage non-small cell lung cancer. The material was lung tumor tissue, obtained at surgery. The CDR3, as DNA: TGTGCCAGTAAGATCACAGCCCTCATGAATACGCAGTATTTT. This translates into CASKITALMNTQYF. The whole variable domain, remainder taken from reference TRBV2 and TRBJ2-3, is EPEVTQTPSHQVTQMGQEVILRCVPISNHLYFYWYRQILGQKVEFLVSFYNNEISEKSEIFDDQFSVERPDGSNFTLKIRSTKLEDSAMYFCASKITALMNTQYFGPGTRLTVL.